This is a list of T cell receptor beta chains from one sample in a study of control samples from healthy donors and cancer patients. This table comes from immunoSEQ multiplex PCR, and its TCRdb copy is limited to in-frame clones, with some not included. The sample records approximately 150,000 clones, around 94% being singletons. The source material was PBMCs. Source of these receptors: a man aged 55 to 69 with colorectal cancer. The CDR3 runs from the conserved cysteine through the conserved F or W. Fields, in order: J gene, D gene, V gene, clone size, CDR3 protein, CDR3 DNA. A D gene is named only where the DNA matches it firmly. Some rows mark clone size as missing; the rest say once, few, many or name a class of expanded clone.

TRBJ2-7 TRBD2 TRBV6-5 NA CASSKGLAGSYEQYF TGTGCCAGCAGTAAGGGACTAGCTGGCTCCTACGAGCAGTACTTC
TRBJ1-3 NA TRBV4-3 NA CASSQSSVASGNTIYF TGCGCCAGCAGCCAATCCTCGGTGGCCTCTGGAAACACCATATATTTT
TRBJ1-2 NA TRBV3-1/TRBV3-2 NA CASSSTPLYGYTF TGTGCCAGCAGCTCAACACCGCTCTATGGCTACACCTTC
TRBJ1-2 NA TRBV3-1/TRBV3-2 NA CASSQEVTGDGYTF TGTGCCAGCAGCCAAGAGGTGACAGGCGATGGCTACACCTTC
TRBJ2-1 TRBD2 TRBV7-2 NA CASSERGSSLHEQFF TGTGCCAGCAGCGAGCGGGGGTCCTCGTTACATGAGCAGTTCTTC
TRBJ2-5 NA TRBV5-1 once CASSLGSQETQYF TGCGCCAGCAGCTTGGGTAGCCAAGAGACCCAGTACTTC
TRBJ2-1 TRBD2 TRBV2 NA CASRALAGANEQFF TGTGCCAGCAGGGCCCTAGCGGGGGCGAATGAGCAGTTCTTC
TRBJ1-2 NA TRBV6-5 NA CASGRVSYGYTF TGTGCCAGCGGCAGGGTATCCTATGGCTACACCTTC
TRBJ1-2 TRBD1 TRBV6-5 NA CASSRDRERGGYTF TGTGCCAGCAGTCGCGACAGGGAACGAGGTGGCTACACCTTC
TRBJ1-1 NA TRBV11-2 NA CASSYGTLTEAFF TGTGCCAGCAGCTACGGGACTCTCACTGAAGCTTTCTTT
TRBJ2-3 TRBD1 TRBV18 once CASSLGQGATDTQYF TGTGCCAGCTCCCTCGGACAGGGGGCAACAGATACGCAGTATTTT
TRBJ1-1 NA TRBV5-4 NA CASSVDRGNTEAFF TGTGCCAGCAGCGTCGATCGTGGAAACACTGAAGCTTTCTTT
TRBJ2-3 TRBD2 TRBV2 NA CATQLAGAQYF TGTGCCACCCAGCTGGCGGGGGCGCAGTATTTT
TRBJ2-7 NA TRBV29-1 NA CSVEGLGQKPEQYF TGCAGCGTTGAAGGATTAGGACAGAAGCCCGAGCAGTACTTC
TRBJ2-7 NA TRBV9 NA CASSVDGTSSSYEQYF TGTGCCAGCAGCGTAGATGGGACATCCTCCTCCTACGAGCAGTACTTC
TRBJ2-3 NA TRBV6-5 NA CASRGQSDTQYF TGTGCCAGCAGAGGACAGTCAGATACGCAGTATTTT
TRBJ2-7 NA TRBV21-1 once CASSQTGGCSSYEQYF TGTGCCAGCAGCCAGACAGGGGGTTGCAGCTCCTACGAGCAGTACTTC
TRBJ1-1 NA TRBV29-1 NA CSGVDRPPEAFF TGCAGCGGTGTCGACCGGCCCCCTGAAGCTTTCTTT
TRBJ1-1 TRBD1 TRBV5-5 NA CASSLRVNRQGGTEAFF TGTGCCAGCAGCTTGCGAGTTAACCGGCAGGGGGGAACTGAAGCTTTCTTT
TRBJ1-5 NA TRBV12-3/TRBV12-4 NA CASSLFQGQPQHF TGTGCCAGCAGTTTATTTCAGGGTCAGCCCCAGCATTTT
TRBJ2-2 TRBD1 TRBV5-4 NA CASRPSDRGKDGELFF TGTGCCAGCAGACCCTCGGACAGGGGAAAGGACGGGGAGCTGTTTTTT
TRBJ1-3 NA TRBV6-5 NA CASEDGGAGGNTIYF TGTGCCAGCGAGGACGGGGGCGCCGGGGGAAACACCATATATTTT
TRBJ2-5 TRBD1 TRBV3-1/TRBV3-2 NA CASSQTLTGGRETQYF TGTGCCAGCAGCCAAACCTTAACAGGGGGCCGAGAGACCCAGTACTTC
TRBJ1-3 NA TRBV25-1 NA CASSEEGSPGNTIYF TGTGCCAGCAGTGAAGAAGGGTCGCCTGGAAACACCATATATTTT
TRBJ2-3 TRBD1 TRBV7-7 once CASSLGTGRTDTQYF TGTGCCAGCAGCTTAGGGACAGGCAGGACAGATACGCAGTATTTT
TRBJ1-6 TRBD1 TRBV5-1 NA CASSPGTDSSYNSPLHF TGCGCCAGCAGCCCCGGGACAGACAGCTCCTATAATTCACCCCTCCACTTT
TRBJ2-5 NA TRBV30 NA CAWTSSGETQYF TGTGCCTGGACCTCAAGTGGGGAGACCCAGTACTTC
TRBJ2-3 TRBD2 TRBV6-2/TRBV6-3 NA CASSSPRRGSGDTQYF TGTGCCAGCAGTTCCCCCCGGCGGGGGTCAGGGGATACGCAGTATTTT
TRBJ1-4 TRBD1 TRBV29-1 NA CSVQQGASTNEKLFF TGCAGCGTTCAACAGGGGGCCTCGACTAATGAAAAACTGTTTTTT
TRBJ2-2 TRBD1 TRBV18 NA CASSQGTGAAGELFF TGTGCCAGCTCACAAGGGACAGGGGCCGCCGGGGAGCTGTTTTTT
TRBJ1-2 NA TRBV5-6 NA CASSLVRALGGYTF TGTGCCAGCAGCTTGGTCCGGGCTTTGGGTGGGTACACCTTC
TRBJ1-5 NA TRBV6-1 NA CASSESGASNQPQHF TGTGCCAGCAGTGAATCGGGGGCTAGCAATCAGCCCCAGCATTTT
TRBJ1-2 TRBD1 TRBV6-5 NA CASRLEAGGDYGYTF TGTGCCAGCAGATTGGAAGCAGGGGGCGACTATGGCTACACCTTC
TRBJ1-2 TRBD1 TRBV5-5 NA CASSSGQNYGYTF TGTGCCAGCAGCTCGGGACAGAACTATGGCTACACCTTC
TRBJ1-1 NA TRBV12-3/TRBV12-4 NA CASSYRGNTEAFF TGTGCCAGCAGTTATAGGGGGAACACTGAAGCTTTCTTT
TRBJ1-3 TRBD1 TRBV7-6 NA CASRGQGKGNTIYF TGTGCCAGCAGAGGACAGGGGAAGGGAAACACCATATATTTT
TRBJ1-1 NA TRBV5-1 NA CASRLQVQGTEAFF TGCGCCAGCAGGTTACAAGTCCAGGGGACTGAAGCTTTCTTT
TRBJ2-1 NA TRBV10-3 once CAITADPSDEQFF TGTGCCATCACTGCCGACCCAAGCGATGAGCAGTTCTTC
TRBJ1-5 TRBD1 TRBV19 NA CASSIDRAYSNQPQHF TGTGCCAGTAGTATTGACAGGGCCTATAGCAATCAGCCCCAGCATTTT
TRBJ1-2 TRBD1 TRBV5-8 NA CASSGDREGYTF TGTGCCAGCAGCGGGGACAGAGAAGGCTACACCTTC
TRBJ2-1 NA TRBV24-1 NA CATSDYRDNEQFF TGTGCCACCAGTGATTACAGGGATAATGAGCAGTTCTTC
TRBJ1-3 NA TRBV6-5 NA CASSLGGYGNTIYF TGTGCCAGCAGTTTAGGGGGGTATGGAAACACCATATATTTT
TRBJ1-2 TRBD1 TRBV4-1 NA CASSFDREGYGYTF TGCGCCAGCAGCTTCGACAGGGAAGGCTATGGCTACACCTTC
TRBJ2-1 TRBD2 TRBV10-3 NA CAISESKAGGSYNEQFF TGTGCCATCAGTGAGTCAAAAGCGGGGGGCTCCTACAATGAGCAGTTCTTC
TRBJ2-3 NA TRBV30 NA CAWSAVPAGTQYF TGTGCCTGGAGTGCCGTTCCGGCGGGTACGCAGTATTTT
TRBJ1-2 TRBD1 TRBV25-1 NA CASSESTGGLYGYTF TGTGCCAGCAGTGAATCGACAGGGGGCCTCTATGGCTACACCTTC
TRBJ1-5 NA TRBV19 NA CASIEVQGINQPQHF TGTGCCAGTATCGAGGTGCAGGGAATCAATCAGCCCCAGCATTTT
TRBJ2-5 TRBD2 TRBV10-2 NA CASSSTSGGARETQYF TGCGCCAGCAGTTCGACTAGCGGGGGGGCGAGGGAGACCCAGTACTTC
TRBJ1-1 NA TRBV6-5 once CASSYNSGSEAFF TGTGCCAGCAGTTACAACTCTGGGAGTGAAGCTTTCTTT
TRBJ2-2 NA TRBV9 NA CASSVGGVTGELFF TGTGCCAGCAGCGTAGGAGGGGTTACCGGGGAGCTGTTTTTT
TRBJ1-4 NA TRBV6-1 NA CASSDLGETNEKLFF TGTGCCAGCAGTGATCTAGGGGAAACTAATGAAAAACTGTTTTTT
TRBJ2-1 NA TRBV27 NA CASSLQGSGYYNEQFF TGTGCCAGCAGTCTCCAAGGTAGCGGATACTACAATGAGCAGTTCTTC